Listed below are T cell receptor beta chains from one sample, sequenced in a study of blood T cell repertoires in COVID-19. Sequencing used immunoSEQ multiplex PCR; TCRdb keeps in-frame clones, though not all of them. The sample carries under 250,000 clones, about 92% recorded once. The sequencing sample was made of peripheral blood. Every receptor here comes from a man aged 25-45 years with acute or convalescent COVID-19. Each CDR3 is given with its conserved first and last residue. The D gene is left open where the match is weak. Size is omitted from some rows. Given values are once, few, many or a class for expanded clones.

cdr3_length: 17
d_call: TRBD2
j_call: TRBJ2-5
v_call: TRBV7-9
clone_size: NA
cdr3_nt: TGTGCCAGCATTCGGGCTAGCGGCAATACGTACCAAGAGACCCAGTACTTC
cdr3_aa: CASIRASGNTYQETQYF

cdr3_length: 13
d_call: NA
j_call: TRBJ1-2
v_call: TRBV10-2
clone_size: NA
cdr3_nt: TGCGCCAGCAGCGAAAGAGGTGTCTATGGCTACACCTTC
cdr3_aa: CASSERGVYGYTF

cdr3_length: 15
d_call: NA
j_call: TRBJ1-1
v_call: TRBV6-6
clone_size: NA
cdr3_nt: TGTGCCAGCGTTGGGTTCGGCAGGGTTGGAACTGAAGCTTTCTTT
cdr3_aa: CASVGFGRVGTEAFF

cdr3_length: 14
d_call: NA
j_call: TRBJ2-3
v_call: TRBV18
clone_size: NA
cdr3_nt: TGTGCCAGCTCACCGTCGCAGGGCACAGATACGCAGTATTTT
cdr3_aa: CASSPSQGTDTQYF

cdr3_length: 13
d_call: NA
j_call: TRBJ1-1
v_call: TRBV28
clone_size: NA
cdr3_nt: TGTGCCAGCACCTCAGGGGTTTGGACTGAAGCTTTCTTT
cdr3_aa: CASTSGVWTEAFF

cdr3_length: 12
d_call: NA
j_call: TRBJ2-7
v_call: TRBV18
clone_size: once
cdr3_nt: TGTGCCAGCTCCCCGGACACCTACGAGCAGTACTTC
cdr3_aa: CASSPDTYEQYF

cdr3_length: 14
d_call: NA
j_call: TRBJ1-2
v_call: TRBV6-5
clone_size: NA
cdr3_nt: TGTGCCAGCAGTTACATCAGCGGGGCCCATGGCTACACCTTC
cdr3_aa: CASSYISGAHGYTF

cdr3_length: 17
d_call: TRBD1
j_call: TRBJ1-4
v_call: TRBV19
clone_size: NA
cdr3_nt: TGTGCCAGTAGCCCTTCGGGGACAGGACAACTTAATGAAAAACTGTTTTTT
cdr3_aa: CASSPSGTGQLNEKLFF

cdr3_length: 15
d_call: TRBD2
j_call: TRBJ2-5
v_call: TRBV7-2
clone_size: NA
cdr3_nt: TGTGCCAGCAGCCCGAGGGTAGCGGGGGAAGAGACCCAGTACTTC
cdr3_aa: CASSPRVAGEETQYF

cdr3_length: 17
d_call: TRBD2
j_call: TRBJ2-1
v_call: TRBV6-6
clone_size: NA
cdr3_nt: TGTGCCAGCAGTCTAACGGGGGGGATAGCTGTCTACAATGAGCAGTTCTTC
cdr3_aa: CASSLTGGIAVYNEQFF

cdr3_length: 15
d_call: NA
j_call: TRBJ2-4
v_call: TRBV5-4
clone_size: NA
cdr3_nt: TGTGCCAGCAGCTCAGGTCACCTATCCAAAAACATTCAGTACTTC
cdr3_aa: CASSSGHLSKNIQYF

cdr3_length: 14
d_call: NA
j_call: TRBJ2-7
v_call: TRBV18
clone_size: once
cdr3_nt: TGTGCCAGCTCACCACCGGGACAAAAATTCGAGCAGTACTTC
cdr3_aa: CASSPPGQKFEQYF

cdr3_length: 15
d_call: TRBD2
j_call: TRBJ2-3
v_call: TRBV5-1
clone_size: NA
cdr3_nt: TGCGCCAGCATACAAGCGGGAGGGCCAGAAGATACGCAGTATTTT
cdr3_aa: CASIQAGGPEDTQYF

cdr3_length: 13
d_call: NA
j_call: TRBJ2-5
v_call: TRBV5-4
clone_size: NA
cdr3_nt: TGTGCCAGCAGCTTGCCCAGTCAAGAGACCCAGTACTTC
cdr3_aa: CASSLPSQETQYF

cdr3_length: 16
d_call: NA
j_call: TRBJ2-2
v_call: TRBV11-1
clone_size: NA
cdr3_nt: TGTGCCAGCAGCTTAAACCTAGTTACGACCACCGGGGAGCTGTTTTTT
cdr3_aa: CASSLNLVTTTGELFF

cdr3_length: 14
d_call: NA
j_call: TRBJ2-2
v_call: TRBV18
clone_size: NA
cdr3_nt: TGTGCCAGCTCATTGACAGCGAACACCGGGGAGCTGTTTTTT
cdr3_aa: CASSLTANTGELFF

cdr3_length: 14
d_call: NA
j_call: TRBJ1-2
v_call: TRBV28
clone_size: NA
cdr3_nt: TGTGCCAGCAGTTACCGCGGGGGGGGCTATGGCTACACCTTC
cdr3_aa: CASSYRGGGYGYTF

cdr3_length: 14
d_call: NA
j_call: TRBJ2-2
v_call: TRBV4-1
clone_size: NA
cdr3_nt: TGCGCCAGCAGCCTCTCCCCGGGGTCCGGGGAGCTGTTTTTT
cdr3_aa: CASSLSPGSGELFF

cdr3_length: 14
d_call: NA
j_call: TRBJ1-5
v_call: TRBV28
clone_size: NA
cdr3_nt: TGTGCCAGCAGTTCGGGACACGGCAATCAGCCCCAGCATTTT
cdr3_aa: CASSSGHGNQPQHF

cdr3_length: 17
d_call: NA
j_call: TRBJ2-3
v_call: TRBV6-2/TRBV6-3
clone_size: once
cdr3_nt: TGTGCCAGCAGTTCCCGACCCCAGGGATCGCGGACAGATACGCAGTATTTT
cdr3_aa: CASSSRPQGSRTDTQYF

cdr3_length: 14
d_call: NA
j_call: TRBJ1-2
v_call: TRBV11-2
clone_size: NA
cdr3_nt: TGTGCCAGCAGCTCAGGGTGGGGTAACTATGGCTACACCTTC
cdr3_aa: CASSSGWGNYGYTF

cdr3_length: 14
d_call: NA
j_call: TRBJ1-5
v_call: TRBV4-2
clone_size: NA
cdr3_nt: TGTGCCAGCAGCATAGACAGGATCAATCAGCCCCAGCATTTT
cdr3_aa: CASSIDRINQPQHF

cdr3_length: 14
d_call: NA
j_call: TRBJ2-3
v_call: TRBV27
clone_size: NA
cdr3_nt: TGTGCCAGCAGTTCCTTCGGAGCCACAGATACGCAGTATTTT
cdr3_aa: CASSSFGATDTQYF

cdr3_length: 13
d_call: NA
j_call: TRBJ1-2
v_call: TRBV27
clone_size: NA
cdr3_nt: TGTGCCAGCAGTGTTACAGCTAACTATGGCTACACCTTC
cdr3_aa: CASSVTANYGYTF

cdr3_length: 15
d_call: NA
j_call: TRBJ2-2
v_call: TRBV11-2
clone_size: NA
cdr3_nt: TGTGCCAGCAGCTCCCACGCCACCGGCACCGGGGAGCTGTTTTTT
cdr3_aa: CASSSHATGTGELFF

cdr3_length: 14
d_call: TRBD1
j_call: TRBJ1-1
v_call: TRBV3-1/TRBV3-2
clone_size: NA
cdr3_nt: TGTGCCAGCAGCCGACAGGGGGTCCCCACTGAAGCTTTCTTT
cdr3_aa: CASSRQGVPTEAFF

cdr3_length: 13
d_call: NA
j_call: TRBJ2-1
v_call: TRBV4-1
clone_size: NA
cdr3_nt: TGCGCCAGCAGCCAAGTGTCCCAGGATGAGCAGTTCTTC
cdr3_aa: CASSQVSQDEQFF

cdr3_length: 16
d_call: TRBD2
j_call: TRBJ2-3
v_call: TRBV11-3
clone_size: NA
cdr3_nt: TGTGCCAGCAGCCGAGGGCTAGCGGGGAACACAGATACGCAGTATTTT
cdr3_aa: CASSRGLAGNTDTQYF

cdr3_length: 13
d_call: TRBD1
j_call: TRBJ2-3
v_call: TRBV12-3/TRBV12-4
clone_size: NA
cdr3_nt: TGTGCCAGCAGACGGACAGGGGCAGATACGCAGTATTTT
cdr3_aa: CASRRTGADTQYF

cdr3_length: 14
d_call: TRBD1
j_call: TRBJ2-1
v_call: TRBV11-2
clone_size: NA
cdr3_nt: TGTGCCAGCAGCCCAGTGACAGGGGGCGGTGAGCAGTTCTTC
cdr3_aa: CASSPVTGGGEQFF

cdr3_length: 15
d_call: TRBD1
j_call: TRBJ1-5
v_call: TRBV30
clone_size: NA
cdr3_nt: TGTGCCTGGAGTGTCACAACAGGGGGGAATCAGCCCCAGCATTTT
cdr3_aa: CAWSVTTGGNQPQHF

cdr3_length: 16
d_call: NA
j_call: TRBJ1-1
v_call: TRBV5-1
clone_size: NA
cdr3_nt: TGCGCCAGCAGCTTGACTACTGGACAGCCGAACACTGAAGCTTTCTTT
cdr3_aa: CASSLTTGQPNTEAFF

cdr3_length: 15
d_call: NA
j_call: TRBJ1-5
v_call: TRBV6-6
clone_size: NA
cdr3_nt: TGTGCCAGCACCGAGACCCTCTCAGGGAATCAGCCCCAGCATTTT
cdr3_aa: CASTETLSGNQPQHF

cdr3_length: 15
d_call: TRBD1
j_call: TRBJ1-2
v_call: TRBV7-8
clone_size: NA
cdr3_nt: TGTGCCAGCAGCTTCGACAGGGGAGGAGACTATGGCTACACCTTC
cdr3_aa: CASSFDRGGDYGYTF

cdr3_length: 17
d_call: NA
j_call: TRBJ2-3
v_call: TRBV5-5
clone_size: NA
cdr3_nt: TGTGCCAGCAGCTTGGCTAAGGGGCAACTCGATGGGGATACGCAGTATTTT
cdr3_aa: CASSLAKGQLDGDTQYF

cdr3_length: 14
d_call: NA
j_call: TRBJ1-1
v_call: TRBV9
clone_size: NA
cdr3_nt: TGTGCCAGCTCAAGTACGTCCGGGAACACTGAAGCTTTCTTT
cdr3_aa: CASSSTSGNTEAFF

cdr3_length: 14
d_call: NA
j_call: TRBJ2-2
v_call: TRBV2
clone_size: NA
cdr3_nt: TGTGCCAGCAGTGGCAGGGTAGTGACCGGGGAGCTGTTTTTT
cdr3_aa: CASSGRVVTGELFF

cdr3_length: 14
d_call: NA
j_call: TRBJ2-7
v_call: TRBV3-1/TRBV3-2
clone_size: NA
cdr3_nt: TGTGCCAGCAGCCCATTACGGGACAACTACGAGCAGTACTTC
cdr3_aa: CASSPLRDNYEQYF

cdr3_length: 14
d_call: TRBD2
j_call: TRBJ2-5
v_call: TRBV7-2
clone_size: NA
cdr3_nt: TGTGCCAGCAGCTCTAGCGGGAGAAAAGAGACCCAGTACTTC
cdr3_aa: CASSSSGRKETQYF

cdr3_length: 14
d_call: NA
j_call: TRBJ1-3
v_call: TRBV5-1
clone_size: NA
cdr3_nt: TGCGCCAGCAGCTTCTTCCGGGGTGGAAACACCATATATTTT
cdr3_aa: CASSFFRGGNTIYF

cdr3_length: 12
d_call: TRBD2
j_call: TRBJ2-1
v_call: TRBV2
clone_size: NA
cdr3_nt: TGTGCCAGCAGCCTCGTGACTAGCACTCGGTTCTTC
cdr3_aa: CASSLVTSTRFF

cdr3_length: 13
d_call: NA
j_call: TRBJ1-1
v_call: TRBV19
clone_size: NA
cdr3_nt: TGTGCCAGTAGTAGCGATCCTCGGTACGAAGCTTTCTTT
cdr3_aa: CASSSDPRYEAFF

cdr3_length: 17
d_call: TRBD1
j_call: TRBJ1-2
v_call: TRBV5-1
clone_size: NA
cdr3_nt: TGCGCCAGCAGCGTAGGGGGCACCAGGGGGCCGGACTATGGCTACACCTTC
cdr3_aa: CASSVGGTRGPDYGYTF

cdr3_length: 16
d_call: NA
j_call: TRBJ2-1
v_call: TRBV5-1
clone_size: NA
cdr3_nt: TGCGCCAGCAGCTTGCGCCTGGACAGACGATACAATGAGCAGTTCTTC
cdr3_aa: CASSLRLDRRYNEQFF

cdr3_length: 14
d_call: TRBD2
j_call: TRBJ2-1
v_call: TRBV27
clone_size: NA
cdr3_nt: TGTGCCAGCAGTTTCCAAGCGGGAAACAATGAGCAGTTCTTC
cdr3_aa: CASSFQAGNNEQFF

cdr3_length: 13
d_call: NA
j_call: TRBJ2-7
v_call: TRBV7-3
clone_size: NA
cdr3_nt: TGTGCCAGCAGCTTAATTCACTCCGACGAGCAGTACTTC
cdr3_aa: CASSLIHSDEQYF

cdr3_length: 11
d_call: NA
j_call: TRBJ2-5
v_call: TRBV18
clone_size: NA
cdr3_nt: TGTGCCAGCTCACCCGGAGAGACCCAGTACTTC
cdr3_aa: CASSPGETQYF

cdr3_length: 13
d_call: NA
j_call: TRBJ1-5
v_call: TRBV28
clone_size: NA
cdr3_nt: TGTGCCAGCAGTTTAGGGGGGGTCAAGCCCCAGCATTTT
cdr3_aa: CASSLGGVKPQHF

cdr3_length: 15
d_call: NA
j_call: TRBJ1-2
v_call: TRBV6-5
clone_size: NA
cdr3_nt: TGTGCCAGCAGTTTCGGACCCGCGGTGGGAGGTGGCTACACCTTC
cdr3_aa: CASSFGPAVGGGYTF

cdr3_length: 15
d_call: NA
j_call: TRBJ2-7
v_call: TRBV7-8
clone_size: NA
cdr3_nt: TGTGCCAGCAGCTTAGGGGACTGGAACTCCTACGAGCAGTACTTC
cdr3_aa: CASSLGDWNSYEQYF

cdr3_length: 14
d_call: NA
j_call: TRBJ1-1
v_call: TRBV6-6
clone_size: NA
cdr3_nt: TGTGCCAGCAGTTACAGTAGGGGGAACACTGAAGCTTTCTTT
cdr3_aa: CASSYSRGNTEAFF

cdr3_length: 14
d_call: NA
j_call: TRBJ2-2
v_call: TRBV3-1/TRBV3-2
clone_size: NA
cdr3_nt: TGTGCCAGCGGCAAGCGGAACCCCACCGGGGAGCTGTTTTTT
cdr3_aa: CASGKRNPTGELFF

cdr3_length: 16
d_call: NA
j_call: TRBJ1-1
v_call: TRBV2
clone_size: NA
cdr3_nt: TGTGCCAGCAGCCCAATAGGACAGATTATGAACACTGAAGCTTTCTTT
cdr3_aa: CASSPIGQIMNTEAFF

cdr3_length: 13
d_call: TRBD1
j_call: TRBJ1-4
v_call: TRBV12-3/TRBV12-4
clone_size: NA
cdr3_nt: TGTGCCAGCTCGGGACAGCTTAATGAAAAACTGTTTTTT
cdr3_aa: CASSGQLNEKLFF

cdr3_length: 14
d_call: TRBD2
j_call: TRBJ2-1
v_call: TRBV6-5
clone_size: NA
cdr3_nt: TGTGCCAGCAGTTACGTCGGGGGGTTTAAGGAGCAGTTCTTC
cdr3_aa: CASSYVGGFKEQFF